These T cell receptor beta chains were read from a single sample in a study of T cell changes during pregnancy in multiple sclerosis. The assay was immunoSEQ multiplex PCR, and TCRdb's table has in-frame clones only and misses some. The data show about 98,000 clones, about 90% seen once. Material: peripheral blood, obtained after pregnancy. The origin of the receptors is a female donor in good health, enrolled as a control in a pregnancy study. Both conserved end residues are part of each CDR3. The order of the fields is J gene, CDR3 length, V gene, clone size, D gene, CDR3 protein, CDR3 DNA. The D gene is left open where the match is weak. A clone size is listed for some rows: how often the clone was seen (once, few, many), or a class if it is expanded.

TRBJ1-1 12 TRBV5-1 NA TRBD1 CASNPGQGVAFF TGCGCCAGCAACCCGGGACAGGGTGTAGCTTTCTTT
TRBJ2-7 14 TRBV10-1 NA NA CASRGGRQTYEQYF TGCGCCAGCAGGGGGGGTAGACAGACCTACGAGCAGTACTTC
TRBJ1-2 16 TRBV7-9 NA TRBD1 CASSLSPGQAGYGYTF TGTGCCAGCAGCTTATCCCCGGGACAGGCGGGCTATGGCTACACCTTC
TRBJ1-4 19 TRBV5-6 NA TRBD1 CASSLAKLYQGATNEKLFF TGTGCCAGCAGCTTGGCCAAGTTGTATCAGGGGGCAACTAATGAAAAACTGTTTTTT
TRBJ2-7 11 TRBV6-1 once NA CASSDLARGYF TGTGCCAGCAGTGATCTCGCCCGAGGGTACTTC
TRBJ2-2 15 TRBV27 NA NA CASSVFGGYTGELFF TGTGCCAGCAGTGTATTTGGGGGGTACACCGGGGAGCTGTTTTTT
TRBJ2-5 14 TRBV10-1 NA NA CAIHPRSKQETQYF TGCGCCATCCATCCGCGCTCCAAACAAGAGACCCAGTACTTC
TRBJ2-5 14 TRBV11-2 NA NA CASSFSRLQETQYF TGTGCCAGCAGCTTCTCCAGACTGCAAGAGACCCAGTACTTC
TRBJ1-2 15 TRBV28 NA NA CASSIQVVGRRGYTF TGTGCCAGCAGTATACAGGTTGTGGGTCGGCGGGGCTACACCTTC
TRBJ1-5 12 TRBV30 NA NA CAWSLTAGPQHF TGTGCCTGGAGTCTTACGGCGGGGCCCCAGCATTTT
TRBJ1-3 16 TRBV5-1 NA NA CASSLYTGNQGNTIYF TGCGCCAGCAGCTTGTATACAGGGAACCAAGGAAACACCATATATTTT
TRBJ2-7 14 TRBV6-5 NA NA CASTVNGGAHEQYF TGTGCCAGCACCGTTAATGGGGGGGCCCACGAGCAGTACTTC
TRBJ2-7 12 TRBV7-2 NA TRBD2 CASSPRGDEQYF TGTGCCAGCAGCCCCCGGGGGGACGAGCAGTACTTC
TRBJ2-3 12 TRBV11-2 NA NA CASSSRADTQYF TGTGCCAGCAGCTCGAGAGCAGATACGCAGTATTTT
TRBJ2-7 18 TRBV4-1 NA TRBD2 CASSQGPQTSGSFHEQYF TGCGCCAGCAGCCAAGGCCCCCAGACTAGCGGGAGTTTCCACGAGCAGTACTTC
TRBJ1-2 13 TRBV2 NA NA CASSVWQGFGYTF TGTGCCAGCAGTGTTTGGCAGGGGTTTGGCTACACCTTC
TRBJ1-3 12 TRBV30 NA NA CAWSVPQNTIYF TGTGCCTGGAGTGTACCTCAGAACACCATATATTTT
TRBJ2-3 16 TRBV5-1 NA NA CASSLGQGGSADTQYF TGCGCCAGCAGCTTGGGGCAGGGTGGTTCCGCAGATACGCAGTATTTT
TRBJ2-2 17 TRBV5-1 once TRBD2 CASSPLRGGTNTGELFF TGCGCCAGCAGCCCACTCCGGGGGGGCACAAACACCGGGGAGCTGTTTTTT
TRBJ2-7 15 TRBV7-2 NA NA CASSLMTRIEYEQYF TGTGCCAGCAGCTTAATGACTAGGATAGAGTACGAGCAGTACTTC
TRBJ2-7 14 TRBV27 NA NA CASSLSPARGEQYF TGTGCCAGCAGTTTATCCCCGGCGAGAGGGGAGCAGTACTTC
TRBJ2-1 15 TRBV9 NA TRBD2 CASSVAAGGNNEQFF TGTGCCAGCAGCGTAGCGGCGGGAGGTAACAATGAGCAGTTCTTC
TRBJ2-7 14 TRBV5-1 NA TRBD1 CASSSGTANYEQYF TGCGCCAGCAGCTCCGGGACAGCGAACTACGAGCAGTACTTC
TRBJ2-1 15 TRBV19 NA NA CASSIGLSSYNEQFF TGTGCCAGTAGTATAGGACTGAGCTCCTACAATGAGCAGTTCTTC
TRBJ1-1 13 TRBV28 NA TRBD1 CASQGQGNTEAFF TGTGCCAGCCAAGGACAGGGGAACACTGAAGCTTTCTTT
TRBJ2-5 13 TRBV2 NA TRBD1 CASSYRGAETQYF TGTGCCAGCAGTTACAGGGGCGCGGAGACCCAGTACTTC
TRBJ2-7 14 TRBV28 NA TRBD1 CASSPRQGAREQYF TGTGCCAGCAGTCCCCGACAGGGGGCTCGGGAGCAGTACTTC
TRBJ1-1 15 TRBV5-1 NA NA CASSGRWERNTEAFF TGCGCCAGCAGTGGGAGGTGGGAACGGAACACTGAAGCTTTCTTT
TRBJ2-7 14 TRBV7-9 NA NA CASSLVRQAGEQYF TGTGCCAGCAGCTTAGTTAGACAGGCAGGCGAGCAGTACTTC
TRBJ2-7 14 TRBV27 NA NA CASRMTGHLVEQYF TGTGCCAGCAGGATGACGGGACACCTTGTCGAGCAGTACTTC
TRBJ2-7 13 TRBV30 NA NA CAWGLRAGDSEYF TGTGCCTGGGGACTAAGAGCCGGGGACAGCGAGTACTTC
TRBJ1-5 19 TRBV28 NA NA CASSRRGGGVGGSNQPQHF TGTGCCAGCAGCCGCCGAGGTGGAGGGGTCGGGGGAAGCAATCAGCCCCAGCATTTT
TRBJ2-1 15 TRBV9 NA TRBD1 CASSVGTGGENEQFF TGTGCCAGCAGCGTCGGGACAGGAGGAGAGAATGAGCAGTTCTTC
TRBJ2-1 17 TRBV9 NA TRBD2 CASSVALRTRGHNEQFF TGTGCCAGCAGCGTAGCTCTCCGGACTAGGGGTCACAATGAGCAGTTCTTC
TRBJ2-4 14 TRBV11-2 NA NA CASSLGEAKNIQYF TGTGCCAGCAGCTTGGGAGAAGCCAAAAACATTCAGTACTTC
TRBJ2-1 15 TRBV5-1 NA TRBD1 CASTQTGTGESEQFF TGCGCCAGCACTCAGACTGGGACAGGGGAGAGTGAGCAGTTCTTC